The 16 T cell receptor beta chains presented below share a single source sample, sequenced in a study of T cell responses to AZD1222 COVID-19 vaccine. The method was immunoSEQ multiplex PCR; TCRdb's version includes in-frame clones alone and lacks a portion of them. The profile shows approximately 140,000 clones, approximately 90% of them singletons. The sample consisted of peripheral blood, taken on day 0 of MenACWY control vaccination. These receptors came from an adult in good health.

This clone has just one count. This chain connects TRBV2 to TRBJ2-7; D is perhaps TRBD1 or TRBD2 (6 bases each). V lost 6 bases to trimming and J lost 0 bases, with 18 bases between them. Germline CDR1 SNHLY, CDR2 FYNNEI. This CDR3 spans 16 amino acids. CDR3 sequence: CASRGGRSGASYEQYF. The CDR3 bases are TGTGCCAGCAGGGGGGGCCGGTCGGGGGCCTCCTACGAGCAGTACTTC.

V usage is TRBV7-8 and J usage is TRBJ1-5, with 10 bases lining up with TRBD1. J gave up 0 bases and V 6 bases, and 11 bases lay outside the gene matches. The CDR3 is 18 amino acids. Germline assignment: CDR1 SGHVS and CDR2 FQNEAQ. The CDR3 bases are TGTGCCAGCAGTTCAGGGACAGGGGCCTCTTATAGCAATCAGCCCCAGCATTTT. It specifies CASSSGTGASYSNQPQHF.

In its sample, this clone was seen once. As DNA, the CDR3 is TGCGCCAGCAGCCAACCCTTAGCGGGGGGGCCGTACGAGCAGTACTTC. Encoded protein: CASSQPLAGGPYEQYF. The J gene is TRBJ2-7, the V gene TRBV4-1; 11 bases are shared with TRBD2. The CDR3 runs 16 residues. From germline, CDR1 is MGHRA and CDR2 YSYEKL. Unmatched junction bases numbered 7, after V lost 2 bases and J lost 4 bases.

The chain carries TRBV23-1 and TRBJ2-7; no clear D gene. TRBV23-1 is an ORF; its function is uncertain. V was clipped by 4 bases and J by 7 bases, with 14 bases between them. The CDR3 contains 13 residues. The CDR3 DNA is TGCGCCAGCAGTCCCCGGCCCGGTCGGGAGCAGTACTTC. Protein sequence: CASSPRPGREQYF.

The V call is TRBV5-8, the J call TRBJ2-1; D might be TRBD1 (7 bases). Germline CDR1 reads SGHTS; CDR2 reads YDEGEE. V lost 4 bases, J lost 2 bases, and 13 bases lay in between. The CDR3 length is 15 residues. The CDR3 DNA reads TGTGCCAGCAGCCCGGCGGGACAGCCCTACAATGAGCAGTTCTTC. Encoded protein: CASSPAGQPYNEQFF.

The CDR3 DNA follows: TGTGCCAGCTCACCCACTTCGGGACCGCTCTCTGGAAACACCATATATTTT. Its protein product is CASSPTSGPLSGNTIYF. J is TRBJ1-3 and V is TRBV18; TRBD1 is a possible D gene (5 bases). Trimming stripped 3 bases from V and 0 bases from J, with 15 bases between. This CDR3 is built from 17 residues. Germline V gene data show CDR1 as KGHSH and CDR2 as LQKENI.

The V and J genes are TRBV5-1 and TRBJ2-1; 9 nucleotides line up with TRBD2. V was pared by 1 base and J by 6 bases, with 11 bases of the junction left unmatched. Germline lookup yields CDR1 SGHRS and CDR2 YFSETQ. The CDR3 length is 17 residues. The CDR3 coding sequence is TGCGCCAGCAGCTTGTTAGAGCGGGAGGCCAGTTTCAATGAGCAGTTCTTC. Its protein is CASSLLEREASFNEQFF.

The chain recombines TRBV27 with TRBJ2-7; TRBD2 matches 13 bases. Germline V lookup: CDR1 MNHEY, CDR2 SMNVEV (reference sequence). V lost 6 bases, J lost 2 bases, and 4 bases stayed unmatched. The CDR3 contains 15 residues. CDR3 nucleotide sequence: TGTGCCAGCAGCCCCGGACTAGCGGGAGCCTACGAGCAGTACTTC. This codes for CASSPGLAGAYEQYF.

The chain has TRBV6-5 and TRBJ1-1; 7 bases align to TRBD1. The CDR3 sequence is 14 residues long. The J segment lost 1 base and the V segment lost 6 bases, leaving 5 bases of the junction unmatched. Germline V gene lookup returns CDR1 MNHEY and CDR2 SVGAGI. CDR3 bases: TGTGCCAGCAGCCTTTGGACAGGGAACACTGAAGCTTTCTTT. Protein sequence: CASSLWTGNTEAFF.

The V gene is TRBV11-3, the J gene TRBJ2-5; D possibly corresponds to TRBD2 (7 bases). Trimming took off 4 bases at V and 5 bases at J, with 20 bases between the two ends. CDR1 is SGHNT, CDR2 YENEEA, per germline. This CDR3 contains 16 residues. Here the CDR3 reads CASSSGEGGRRETQYF. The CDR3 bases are TGTGCCAGCAGCTCAGGGGAGGGAGGGAGACGGGAGACCCAGTACTTC.

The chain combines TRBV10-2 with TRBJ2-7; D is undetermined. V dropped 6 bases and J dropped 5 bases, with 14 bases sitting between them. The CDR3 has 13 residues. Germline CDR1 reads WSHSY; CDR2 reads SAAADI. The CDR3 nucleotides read TGCGCCAGCAGACCCCCAGTGGTCCACGAGCAGTACTTC. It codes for CASRPPVVHEQYF.

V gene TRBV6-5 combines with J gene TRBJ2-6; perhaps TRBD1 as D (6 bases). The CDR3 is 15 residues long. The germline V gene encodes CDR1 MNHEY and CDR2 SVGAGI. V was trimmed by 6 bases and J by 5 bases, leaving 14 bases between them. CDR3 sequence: CASRNRDLRANVLTF. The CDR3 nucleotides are TGTGCCAGCAGGAACAGGGACCTCCGGGCCAACGTCCTGACTTTC.

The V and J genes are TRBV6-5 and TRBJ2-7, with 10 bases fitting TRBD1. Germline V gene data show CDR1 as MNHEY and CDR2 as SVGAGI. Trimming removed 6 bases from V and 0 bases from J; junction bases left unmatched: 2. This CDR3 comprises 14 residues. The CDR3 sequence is CASRDRGHSYEQYF. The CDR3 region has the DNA TGTGCCAGCAGAGACAGGGGGCACTCCTACGAGCAGTACTTC.

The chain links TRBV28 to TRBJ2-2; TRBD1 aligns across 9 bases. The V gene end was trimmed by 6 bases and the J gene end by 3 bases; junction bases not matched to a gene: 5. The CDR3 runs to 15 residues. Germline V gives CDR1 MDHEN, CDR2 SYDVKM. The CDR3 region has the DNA TGTGCCAGCAGCCAACAGGGGGCGGACACCGGGGAGCTGTTTTTT. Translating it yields CASSQQGADTGELFF.

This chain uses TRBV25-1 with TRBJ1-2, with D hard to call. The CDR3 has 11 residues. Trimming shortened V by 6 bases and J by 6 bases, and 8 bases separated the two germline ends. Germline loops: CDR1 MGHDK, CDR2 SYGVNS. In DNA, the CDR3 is TGTGCCAGCAGCAAGTTAGATGGCTACACCTTC. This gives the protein CASSKLDGYTF.

CDR3 DNA: TGTGCCAGCAGAACTAATCCTTTTGGCAATCAGCCCCAGCATTTT. Amino acid sequence: CASRTNPFGNQPQHF. V usage is TRBV5-5 and J usage is TRBJ1-5; D ambiguous. The CDR3 covers 15 residues. CDR1 SGHKS and CDR2 YYEKEE come from the germline V gene (reference sequence). Trimming stripped 5 bases from V and 2 bases from J, with 14 bases between.